What follows are 3 T cell receptor beta chains derived from one specimen sequenced in a study of shared T cell receptors in the human thymus. TCRdb keeps only in-frame clones here, not all; method: immunoSEQ multiplex PCR. Of more than 550,000 clones detected, 80% to 90% appear once; the ten largest clones hold 0.0094%. These sequences were also reported in another study, on human thymus T cells.

Input material: thymocytes. The receptor source for this set is a boy under two years old with a congenital heart defect.

This chain uses TRBV15 with TRBJ1-1; TRBD1 is a possible D gene (5 bases). Per the germline V gene, CDR1 is LNHNV and CDR2 is YYDKDF (reference sequence). The CDR3 spans 13 residues. V lost 7 bases and J 1 base, leaving 10 bases between the germline ends. DNA for the CDR3: TGTGCCACCACAACCAGGGAGAACACTGAAGCTTTCTTT. Protein sequence: CATTTRENTEAFF.

The chain joins TRBV4-3 to TRBJ1-1, with TRBD1 matching over 9 bases. Germline V lookup: CDR1 LGHNA, CDR2 YSLEER. The CDR3 sequence is 15 residues long. J lost 3 bases, V lost 2 bases, and 4 bases had no gene match. CDR3 protein: CASSQTGGNDTEAFF. The CDR3 DNA sequence: TGCGCCAGCAGCCAAACAGGGGGCAACGACACTGAAGCTTTCTTT.

This CDR3 reads CASTAPGQGAAGANVLTF. The CDR3 DNA reads TGCGCCAGCACCGCACCGGGACAGGGGGCGGCTGGGGCCAACGTCCTGACTTTC. This chain connects TRBV5-1 to TRBJ2-6; 12 bases line up with TRBD1. After removal of 6 bases from V and 2 bases from J, the junction contained 9 bases not matched to a gene. Germline values: CDR1 SGHRS, CDR2 YFSETQ. The CDR3 runs to 18 residues.